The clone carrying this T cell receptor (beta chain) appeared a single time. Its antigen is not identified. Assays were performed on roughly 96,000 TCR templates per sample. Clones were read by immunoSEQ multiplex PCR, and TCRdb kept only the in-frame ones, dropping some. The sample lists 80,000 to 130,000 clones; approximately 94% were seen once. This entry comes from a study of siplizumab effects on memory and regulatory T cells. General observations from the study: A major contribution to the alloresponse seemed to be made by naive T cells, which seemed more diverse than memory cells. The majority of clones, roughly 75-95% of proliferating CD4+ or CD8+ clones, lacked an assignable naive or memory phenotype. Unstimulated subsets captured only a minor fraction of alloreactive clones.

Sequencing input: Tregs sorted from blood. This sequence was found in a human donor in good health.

This CDR3 reads CASSRDRGRTGELFF. CDR3 in DNA: TGTGCCAGCAGCCGGGACAGGGGACGCACCGGGGAGCTGTTTTTT. The chain employs TRBV7-7 and TRBJ2-2, with 10 bases lining up with TRBD1. This CDR3 has 15 amino acids. Germline-derived CDR1 and CDR2 are SSHAT and FNYEAQ (reference sequence). J lost 4 bases, V lost 5 bases, and 4 bases had no gene match.